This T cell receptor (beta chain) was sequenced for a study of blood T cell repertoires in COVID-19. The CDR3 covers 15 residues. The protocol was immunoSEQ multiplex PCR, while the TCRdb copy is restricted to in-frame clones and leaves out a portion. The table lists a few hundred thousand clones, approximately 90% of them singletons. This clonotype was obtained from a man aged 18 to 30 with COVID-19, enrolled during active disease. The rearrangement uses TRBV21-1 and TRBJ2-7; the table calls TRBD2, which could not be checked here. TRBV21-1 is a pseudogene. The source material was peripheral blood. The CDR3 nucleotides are TGTGCCAGCAGCAAAGCGGGCGGGGTCTCCTACGAGCAGTACTTC. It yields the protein CASSKAGGVSYEQYF.